The sequence of this TCR beta chain was determined in a study of blood T cell repertoires in COVID-19. Across the whole study: PBMCs, B-cell-depleted T cells, or T cells were the source of the cDNA or gDNA that made up the material.

Study processing details: Estimation of nucleated cell counts relied on the amplification of reference gene primers. Only in-frame clones appear in the TCRdb table, and some are missing; sequencing was by immunoSEQ multiplex PCR. The V and J calls and clone size are taken from that table; D and trimming were inferred from the DNA. The table has around 400,000 clones, approximately 90% seen once. There are 14 residues in the CDR3. Germline-derived CDR1 and CDR2 are LGHNT and FRNRAP. The germline V and J ends were trimmed by 1 base and 8 bases, with 11 bases remaining between them. The cohort comprised adults aged about 18 to 89 years residing in 20 to 30 US areas. Researchers sorted participants into cohorts using their self-reported clinical history.

The sequence came from a woman aged 35 to 49 who had been exposed to COVID-19. The chain has TRBV12-5 and TRBJ1-4; D unresolved. Specimen: PBMCs or T cells enriched from blood (not recorded which). The DNA of the CDR3 is TGTGCTAGTGGTTTGGGGGCAGGATACGAAAAACTGTTTTTT. This encodes CASGLGAGYEKLFF.